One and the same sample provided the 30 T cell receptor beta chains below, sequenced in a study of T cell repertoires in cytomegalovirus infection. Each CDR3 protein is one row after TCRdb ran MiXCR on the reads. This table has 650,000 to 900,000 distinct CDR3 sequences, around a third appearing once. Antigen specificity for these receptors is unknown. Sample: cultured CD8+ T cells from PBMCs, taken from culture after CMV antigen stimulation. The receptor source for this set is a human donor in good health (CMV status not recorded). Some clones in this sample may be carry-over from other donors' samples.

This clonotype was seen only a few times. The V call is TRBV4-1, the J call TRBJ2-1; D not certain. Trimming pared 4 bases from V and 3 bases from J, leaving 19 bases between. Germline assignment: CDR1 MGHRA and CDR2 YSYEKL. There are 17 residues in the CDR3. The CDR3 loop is CASSLPTYLSDYNEQFF. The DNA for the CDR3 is TGCGCCAGCAGCCTACCGACTTATCTATCCGACTACAATGAGCAGTTCTTC.

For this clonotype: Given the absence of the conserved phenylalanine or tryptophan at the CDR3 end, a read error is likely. CDR3 region: CASSFGRPNTQYL. In DNA form, the CDR3 reads TGTGCCAGCAGTTTTGGGAGGCCCAATACGCAGTATTTA. The V call is TRBV27, the J call TRBJ2-3; D perhaps matches TRBD2 (6 bases). Trimming took 3 bases from V and 7 from J, leaving 11 bases between them. The CDR3 is 13 residues long. CDR1 is MNHEY, CDR2 SMNVEV, per germline (reference sequence).

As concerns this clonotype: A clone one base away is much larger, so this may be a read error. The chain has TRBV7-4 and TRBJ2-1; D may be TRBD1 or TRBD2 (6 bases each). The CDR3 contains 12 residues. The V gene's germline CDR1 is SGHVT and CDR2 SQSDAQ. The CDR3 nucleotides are TGTGTCTTGCATGGGGGGCGTAATGAGCAGTTCTTC. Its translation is CVLHGGRNEQFF.

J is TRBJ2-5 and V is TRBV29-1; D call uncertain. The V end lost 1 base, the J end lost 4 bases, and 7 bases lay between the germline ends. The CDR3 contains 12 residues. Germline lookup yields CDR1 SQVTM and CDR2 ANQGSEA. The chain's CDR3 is CSVEGQAETQYF. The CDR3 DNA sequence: TGCAGCGTTGAAGGTCAGGCAGAGACCCAGTACTTC.

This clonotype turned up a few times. Here the CDR3 DNA reads TGTGCCAGCAGTGAATATAGGGTCAACGAGCAGTACGTC. Its translation is CASSEYRVNEQYV. This sequence joins TRBV6-1 and TRBJ2-7; no clear D. The V and J ends lost 2 bases and 5 bases respectively, with 10 bases between them. The CDR3 has 13 amino acids. The germline CDR1 and CDR2 sequences are MNHNS and SASEGT.

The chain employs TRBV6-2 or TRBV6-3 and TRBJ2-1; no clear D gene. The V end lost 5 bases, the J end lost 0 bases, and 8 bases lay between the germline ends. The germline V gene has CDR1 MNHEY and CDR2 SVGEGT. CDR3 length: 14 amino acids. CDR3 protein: CASSLVNSYNEQFF. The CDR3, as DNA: TGTGCCAGCAGTCTCGTTAACTCCTACAATGAGCAGTTCTTC.

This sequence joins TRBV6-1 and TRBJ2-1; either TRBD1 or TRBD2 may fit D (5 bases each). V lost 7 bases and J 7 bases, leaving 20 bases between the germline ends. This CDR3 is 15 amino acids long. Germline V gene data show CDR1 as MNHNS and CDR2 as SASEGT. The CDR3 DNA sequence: TGTGCCAGCACCTCCGGGACCCTCCTTCGGAATGAGCAGTTCTTC. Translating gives CASTSGTLLRNEQFF.

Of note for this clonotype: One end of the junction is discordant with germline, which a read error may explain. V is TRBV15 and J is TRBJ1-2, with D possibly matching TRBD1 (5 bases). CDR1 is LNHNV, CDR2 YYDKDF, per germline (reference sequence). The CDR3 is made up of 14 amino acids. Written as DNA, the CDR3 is TGTGCCATCAGCCAAAAGGCGGTCAGGGATGGCTACACCTTC. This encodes CAISQKAVRDGYTF. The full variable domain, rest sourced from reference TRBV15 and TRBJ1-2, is DAMVIQNPRYQVTQFGKPVTLSCSQTLNHNVMYWYQQKSSQAPKLLFHYYDKDFNNEADTPDNFQSRRPNTSFCFLDIRSPGLGDTAMYLCAISQKAVRDGYTFGSGTRLTVV.

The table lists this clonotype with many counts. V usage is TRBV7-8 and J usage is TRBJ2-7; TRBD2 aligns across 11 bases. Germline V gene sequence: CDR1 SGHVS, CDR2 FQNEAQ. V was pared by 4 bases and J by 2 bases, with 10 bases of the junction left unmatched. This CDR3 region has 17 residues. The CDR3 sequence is CASSSTTSGDYAYEQYF. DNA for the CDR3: TGTGCCAGCAGCTCAACGACTAGCGGGGACTATGCCTACGAGCAGTACTTC.

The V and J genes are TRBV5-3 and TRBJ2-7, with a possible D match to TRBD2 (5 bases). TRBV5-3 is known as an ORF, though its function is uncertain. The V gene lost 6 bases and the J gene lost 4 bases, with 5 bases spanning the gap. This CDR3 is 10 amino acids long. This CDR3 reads CARIAYEQYF. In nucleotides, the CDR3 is TGTGCCAGAATAGCGTACGAGCAGTACTTC.

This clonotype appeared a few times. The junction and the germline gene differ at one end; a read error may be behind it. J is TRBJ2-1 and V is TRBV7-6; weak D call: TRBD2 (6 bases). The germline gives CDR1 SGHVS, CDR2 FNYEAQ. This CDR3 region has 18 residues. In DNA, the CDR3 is TGTGCTAGCAGCGTCCTTACGCCCGGGCGGGGAGGAGTCAATGAGCAGTTCTTC. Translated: CASSVLTPGRGGVNEQFF. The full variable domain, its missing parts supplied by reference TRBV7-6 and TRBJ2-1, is GAGVSQSPRYKVTKRGQDVALRCDPISGHVSLYWYRQALGQGPEFLTYFNYEAQQDKSGLPNDRFSAERPEGSISTLTIQRTEQRDSAMYRCASSVLTPGRGGVNEQFFGPGTRLTVL.

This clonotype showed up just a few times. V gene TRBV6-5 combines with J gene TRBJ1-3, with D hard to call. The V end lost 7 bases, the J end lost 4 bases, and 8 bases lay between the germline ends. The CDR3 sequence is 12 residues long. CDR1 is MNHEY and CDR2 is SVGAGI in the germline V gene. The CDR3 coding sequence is TGTGCCAGCAAACACGAGGGAAACACCATATATTTT. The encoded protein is CASKHEGNTIYF.

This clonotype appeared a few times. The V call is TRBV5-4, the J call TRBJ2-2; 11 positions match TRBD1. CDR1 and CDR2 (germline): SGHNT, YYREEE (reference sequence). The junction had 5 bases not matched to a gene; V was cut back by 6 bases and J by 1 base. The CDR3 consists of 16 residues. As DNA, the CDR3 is TGTGCCAGCAAGGGGACAGGGGGACGGAACACCGGGGAGCTGTTTTTT. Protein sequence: CASKGTGGRNTGELFF.

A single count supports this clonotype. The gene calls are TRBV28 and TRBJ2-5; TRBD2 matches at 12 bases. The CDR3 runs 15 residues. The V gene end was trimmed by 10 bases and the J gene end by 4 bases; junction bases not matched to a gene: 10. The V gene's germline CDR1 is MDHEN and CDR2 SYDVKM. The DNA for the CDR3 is TGTGCCACGACCCTAGCGGGGGGGCCTAGAGAGACCCAGTACTTC. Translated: CATTLAGGPRETQYF.

CDR3 region: CSARAQGLRSSYEQYF. The CDR3, as DNA: TGCAGTGCTAGAGCCCAGGGACTAAGGAGCTCCTACGAGCAGTACTTC. This sequence joins TRBV20-1 and TRBJ2-7; 7 positions match TRBD2. The V and J ends lost 1 base and 0 bases, in that order; junction bases with no gene match: 9. Germline CDR1 reads DFQATT; CDR2 reads SNEGSKA (reference sequence). The CDR3 contains 16 residues.

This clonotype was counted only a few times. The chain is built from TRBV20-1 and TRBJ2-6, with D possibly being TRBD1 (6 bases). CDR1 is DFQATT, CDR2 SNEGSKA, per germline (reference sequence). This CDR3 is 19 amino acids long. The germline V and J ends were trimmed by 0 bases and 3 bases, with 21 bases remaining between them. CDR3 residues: CSARDPLRGRFGGANVLTF. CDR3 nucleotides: TGCAGTGCTAGAGATCCGCTCAGGGGTCGGTTCGGTGGGGCCAACGTCCTGACTTTC.

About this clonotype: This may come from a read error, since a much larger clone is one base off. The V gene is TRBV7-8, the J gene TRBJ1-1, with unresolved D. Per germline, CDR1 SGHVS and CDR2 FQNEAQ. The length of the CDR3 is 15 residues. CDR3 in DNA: TGTACCAGCAGCCTTCAGGAGGTGGCATACACTGAAGCTTTCTTT. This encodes CTSSLQEVAYTEAFF. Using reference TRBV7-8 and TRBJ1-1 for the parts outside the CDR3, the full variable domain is GAGVSQSPRYKVAKRGQDVALRCDPISGHVSLFWYQQALGQGPEFLTYFQNEAQLDKSGLPSDRFFAERPEGSVSTLKIQRTQQEDSAVYLCTSSLQEVAYTEAFFGQGTRLTVV.

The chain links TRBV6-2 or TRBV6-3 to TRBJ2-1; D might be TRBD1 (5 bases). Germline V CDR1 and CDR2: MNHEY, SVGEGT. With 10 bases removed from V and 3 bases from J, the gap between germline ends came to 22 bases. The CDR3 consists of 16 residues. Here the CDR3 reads CATEKLGQGRYNEQFF. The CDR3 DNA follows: TGTGCCACCGAGAAACTGGGGCAGGGCCGCTACAATGAGCAGTTCTTC.

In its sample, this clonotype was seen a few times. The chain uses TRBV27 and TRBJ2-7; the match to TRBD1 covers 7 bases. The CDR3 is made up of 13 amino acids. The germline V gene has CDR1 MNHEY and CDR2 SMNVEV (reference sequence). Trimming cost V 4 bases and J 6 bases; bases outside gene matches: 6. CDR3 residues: CASSSSTGREQYV. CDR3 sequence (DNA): TGTGCCAGCAGTTCGTCGACAGGGCGCGAGCAGTACGTC.

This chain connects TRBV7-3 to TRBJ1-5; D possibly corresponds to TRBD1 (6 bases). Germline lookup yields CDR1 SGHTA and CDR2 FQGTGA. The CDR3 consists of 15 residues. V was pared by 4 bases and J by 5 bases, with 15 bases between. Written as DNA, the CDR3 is TGTGCCAGCAGCTCCCCACAGGGCGGGGATCAGCCCCAGCATTTT. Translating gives CASSSPQGGDQPQHF.

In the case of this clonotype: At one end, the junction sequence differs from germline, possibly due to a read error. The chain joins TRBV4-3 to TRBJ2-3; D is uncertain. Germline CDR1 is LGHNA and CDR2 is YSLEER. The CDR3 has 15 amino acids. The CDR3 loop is CASNQVEGDTDTQYF. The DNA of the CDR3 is TGCGCCAGCAACCAAGTAGAAGGTGACACAGATACGCAGTATTTT.

CDR3 bases: TGTGCCAGCCACTCCTCCGGAAGGGTGAATGAGCAGTTCTTC. Residues: CASHSSGRVNEQFF. V is TRBV7-9 and J is TRBJ2-1; D gene ambiguous. The length of the CDR3 is 14 residues. Germline-derived CDR1 and CDR2 are SEHNR and FQNEAQ (reference sequence). V was clipped by 8 bases and J by 7 bases, with 18 bases between them.

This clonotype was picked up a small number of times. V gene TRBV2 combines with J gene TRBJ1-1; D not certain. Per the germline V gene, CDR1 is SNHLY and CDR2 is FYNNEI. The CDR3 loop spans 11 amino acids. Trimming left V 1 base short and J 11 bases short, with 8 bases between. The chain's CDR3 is CASSEGTRAFF. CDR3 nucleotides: TGTGCCAGCAGTGAAGGGACTAGGGCTTTCTTT.

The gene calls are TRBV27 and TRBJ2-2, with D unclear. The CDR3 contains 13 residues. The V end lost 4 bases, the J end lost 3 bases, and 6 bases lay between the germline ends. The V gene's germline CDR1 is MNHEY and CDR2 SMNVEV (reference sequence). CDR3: CASSSEYTGELFF. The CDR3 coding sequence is TGTGCCAGCAGTTCCGAATACACCGGGGAGCTGTTTTTT.

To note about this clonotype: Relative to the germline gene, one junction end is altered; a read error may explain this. CDR3 protein: CVSSLDREHEQYF. As DNA, the CDR3 is TGTGTCAGCAGCCTGGACAGGGAGCACGAGCAGTACTTC. V and J are TRBV7-6 and TRBJ2-7; 8 nucleotides match TRBD1. CDR1 and CDR2 from the germline V gene are SGHVS and FNYEAQ. This CDR3 comprises 13 residues.

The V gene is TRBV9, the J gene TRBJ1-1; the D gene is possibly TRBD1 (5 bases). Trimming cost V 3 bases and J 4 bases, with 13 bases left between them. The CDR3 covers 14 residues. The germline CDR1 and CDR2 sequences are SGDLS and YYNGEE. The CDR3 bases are TGTGCCAGCAGCGAGGGGTTGGGAAGCACTGAAGCTTTCTTT. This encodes CASSEGLGSTEAFF.

The CDR3 here is CASSFRADRETQYF. The CDR3 DNA sequence: TGTGCCAGCAGCTTTAGGGCCGACCGAGAGACCCAGTACTTC. The chain is built from TRBV11-2 and TRBJ2-5, with unresolved D. V shed 3 bases and J shed 4 bases, with 12 bases lying between them. Germline-derived CDR1 and CDR2 are SGHAT and FQNNGV. The CDR3 is 14 amino acids.

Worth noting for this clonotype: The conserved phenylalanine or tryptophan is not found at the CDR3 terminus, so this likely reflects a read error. Here the CDR3 DNA reads TGTGCCAGCAGTTACAGGGGGGGTCGTTGGCATGAGCAGTTCTCC. It codes for CASSYRGGRWHEQFS. The chain recombines TRBV6-5 with TRBJ2-1; TRBD2 might be the D (7 bases). Germline V CDR1 and CDR2: MNHEY, SVGAGI. This CDR3 has 15 amino acids. The V end was cut by 2 bases, the J end by 8 bases, with 16 bases between.

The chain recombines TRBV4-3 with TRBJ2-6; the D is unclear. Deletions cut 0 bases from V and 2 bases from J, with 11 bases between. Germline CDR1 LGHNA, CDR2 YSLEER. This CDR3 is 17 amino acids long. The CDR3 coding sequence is TGCGCCAGCAGCCAAGAGGGGTTCCAAGCTGGGGCCAACGTCCTGACTTTC. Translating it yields CASSQEGFQAGANVLTF.

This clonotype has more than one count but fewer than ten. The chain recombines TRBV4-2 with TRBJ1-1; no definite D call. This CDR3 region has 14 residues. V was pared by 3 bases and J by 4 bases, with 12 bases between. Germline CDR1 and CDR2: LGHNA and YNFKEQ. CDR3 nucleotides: TGTGCCAGCAGCCAGTATACAGAGGGCACTGAAGCTTTCTTT. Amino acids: CASSQYTEGTEAFF.